Listed below are T cell receptor beta chains from one sample, sequenced in a study of CD8+CD57+ T cells in acquired aplastic anemia. TCRdb ran MiXCR on the reads and lists one entry per CDR3 protein. The repertoire holds some 410,000 distinct CDR3 sequences, with 65% to 75% as singletons. The sample taken for sequencing was sorted CD4+, CD8+, or CD8+CD57+ T cells (not recorded which) from PBMCs. Receptors originate from a human donor in good health, serving as a control. Each CDR3 is given with its conserved first and last residue. The D gene is left open where the match is weak. The size entry is marked missing in some rows and otherwise reads once, few, many or a size class.

>TRBV7-2|.|TRBD1|16|TRBJ1-6
CASRNYGQGENSPLHF
TGTGCCAGCAGAAACTACGGACAGGGGGAGAATTCACCCCTCCACTTT
>TRBV7-9|.|.|10|TRBJ2-5
CASMQETQYF
TGTGCCAGCATGCAAGAGACCCAGTACTTC
>TRBV2|few|TRBD2|13|TRBJ2-7
CASRASGLYEQYF
TGTGCCAGCAGGGCTAGCGGGCTTTACGAGCAGTACTTC
>TRBV5-6|.|TRBD1|15|TRBJ2-7
CASSPPMTGNYEQYF
TGTGCCAGCAGCCCGCCAATGACAGGGAACTACGAGCAGTACTTC
>TRBV10-3|.|.|15|TRBJ1-3
CAISEFAGCGNTIYF
TGTGCCATCAGTGAGTTCGCGGGATGTGGAAACACCATATATTTT
>TRBV7-8|.|.|13|TRBJ1-6
CASSQATGADTQF
TGTGCCAGCAGCCAAGCCACAGGTGCAGATACGCAGTTT
>TRBV19|.|.|14|TRBJ2-1
CASSTGTCVGPQFF
TGTGCCAGTAGTACAGGTACTTGTGTGGGTCCGCAGTTCTTC
>TRBV30|few|.|14|TRBJ1-5
CAWSVAQGSQPQHF
TGTGCCTGGAGTGTAGCCCAGGGGAGTCAGCCCCAGCATTTT
>TRBV2|.|.|14|TRBJ2-1
CAGRGRLAYNEQFF
TGTGCCGGAAGGGGTCGGCTAGCCTACAATGAGCAGTTCTTC
>TRBV7-3|.|TRBD1|18|TRBJ1-5
CASSMTGSLVYSNQPQHF
TGTGCCAGTAGTATGACAGGGTCCCTCGTTTATAGCAATCAGCCCCAGCATTTT
>TRBV20-1|.|TRBD2|13|TRBJ2-7
CSAGSGAYVEQYF
TGCAGTGCTGGGAGCGGGGCCTACGTAGAGCAGTACTTC
>TRBV9|.|.|16|TRBJ1-6
CASSGVPTGRSAPLHF
TGTGCCAGCAGCGGGGTCCCAACAGGTAGATCTGCGCCCCTCCACTTT
>TRBV19|many|.|13|TRBJ1-5
CASSHQKDQPQHF
TGTGCCAGTAGTCACCAGAAAGATCAGCCCCAGCATTTT
>TRBV9|.|.|16|TRBJ2-3
CASTLRRQGSSPTQYF
TGTGCCAGCACCCTACGCCGGCAGGGGAGTTCACCCACGCAGTATTTT
>TRBV7-3|.|.|17|TRBJ1-2
CASSPEQGAVWATGYTF
TGTGCCAGCAGCCCAGAACAGGGCGCGGTGTGGGCTACAGGCTACACCTTC
>TRBV6-5|many|.|15|TRBJ2-1
CASTLSSGQNNEQFF
TGTGCCAGCACCCTGTCCTCAGGCCAGAACAATGAGCAGTTCTTC
>TRBV2|.|.|16|TRBJ1-3
CASSFGGRYSRHPIYF
TGTGCCAGCAGTTTCGGTGGTCGCTACTCTCGACACCCCATATATTTT
>TRBV5-1|.|.|16|TRBJ2-3
CASSLDGGGVTDTQYF
TGCGCCAGCAGCTTGGACGGGGGAGGTGTGACAGATACGCAGTATTTT
>TRBV30|few|.|12|TRBJ1-3
CAWISSGNTIYF
TGTGCCTGGATTAGCTCTGGAAACACCATATATTTT
>TRBV2|.|.|10|TRBJ2-7
CTSSEIQQYF
TGTACCAGCAGTGAAATACAGCAGTACTTC
>TRBV6-1|.|.|14|TRBJ2-7
CASSEAPGLYEQYF
TGTGCCAGCAGTGAAGCGCCGGGGCTCTACGAGCAGTACTTC
>TRBV19|few|.|13|TRBJ2-2
CASTATDTGELFF
TGTGCCAGCACGGCCACCGACACCGGGGAGCTGTTTTTT
>TRBV7-2|.|.|14|TRBJ2-7
CASSLGGYAYEQYF
TGTGCCAGCAGCTTAGGGGGCTATGCCTACGAGCAGTACTTC